This TCR beta chain appears in the sequencing data of a study of T cells in women clearing cervical HPV infection. About the study: No precancer developed; the control's incident HPV16 infection cleared within 12 months. For cases, blood was sampled a median 149 days after lesion detection, interquartile range roughly 80 to 230 days. Overall study results and limits: Richness plus V gene abundances separated cases from controls with AUC about 0.87.

All donors had a single incident cervical HPV16 infection, not prevalent. Measured with immunoSEQ multiplex PCR; TCRdb has only the in-frame clones, and not every one. In all, the sample yields about 30,000 clones. Germline lookup yields CDR1 SGHDT and CDR2 YYEEEE. There are 15 residues in the CDR3. The trim removed 5 bases at V and 6 bases at J, leaving 7 bases unmatched. As concerns this clone: Its antigen is unidentified. The CDR3 end is not reached by the read, which stops 3 residues before it; the germline J gene fills it in. The same CDR3 arises from other DNA sequences in this sample as well.

The receptor comes from a woman aged 18 to 75 with a cervical HPV16 infection that either progressed to CIN3+ or cleared (not recorded which). J is TRBJ2-1 and V is TRBV5-6; 11 bases are shared with TRBD2. The sample comprised blood buffy coat. The DNA read from the CDR3 is TGTGCCAGCAGTCCGGGACTAGCGGAGACCAATGAG. Residues: CASSPGLAETNE. The whole CDR3 region reads CASSPGLAETNEQFF.